This T cell receptor beta chain was identified during a study of monozygotic twins with inflammatory bowel disease. Germline loops: CDR1 MNHNS, CDR2 SASEGT. This CDR3 has 14 residues. Making each TCR library took 3,000 to 4,500 ng of total RNA. TCRdb re-called the 5' RACE reads; one entry per CDR3 protein, DNA not given. This repertoire includes about 140,000 distinct CDR3 sequences. The chain uses TRBV6-1 and TRBJ2-7; the TRBD1 assignment by TCRdb is unverifiable without DNA. This TCR was recovered from a human donor with ulcerative colitis or Crohn's disease, or a healthy co-twin of an affected twin (not recorded which). Sequencing used blood. CDR3 sequence: CASRLGQGSYEQYF.